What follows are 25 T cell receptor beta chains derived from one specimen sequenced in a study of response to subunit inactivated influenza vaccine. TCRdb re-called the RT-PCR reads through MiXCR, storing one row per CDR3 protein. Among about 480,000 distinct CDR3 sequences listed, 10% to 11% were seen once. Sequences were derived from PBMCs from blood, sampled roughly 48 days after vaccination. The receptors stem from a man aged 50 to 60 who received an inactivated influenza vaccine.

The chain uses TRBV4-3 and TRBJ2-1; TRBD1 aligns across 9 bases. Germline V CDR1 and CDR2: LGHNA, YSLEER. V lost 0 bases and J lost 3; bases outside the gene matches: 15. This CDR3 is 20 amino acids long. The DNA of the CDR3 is TGCGCCAGCAGCCAAGAGGCCCTGGTACAGGGGGCAGGGTTCTACAATGAGCAGTTCTTC. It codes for CASSQEALVQGAGFYNEQFF.

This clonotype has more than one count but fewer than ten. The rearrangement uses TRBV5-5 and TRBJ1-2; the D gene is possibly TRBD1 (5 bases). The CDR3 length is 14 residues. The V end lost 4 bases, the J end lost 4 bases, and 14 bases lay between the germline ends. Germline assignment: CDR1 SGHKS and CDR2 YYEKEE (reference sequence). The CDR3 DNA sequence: TGTGCCAGCAGCGGAGACGGGGCCGTCTATGGCTACACCTTC. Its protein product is CASSGDGAVYGYTF.

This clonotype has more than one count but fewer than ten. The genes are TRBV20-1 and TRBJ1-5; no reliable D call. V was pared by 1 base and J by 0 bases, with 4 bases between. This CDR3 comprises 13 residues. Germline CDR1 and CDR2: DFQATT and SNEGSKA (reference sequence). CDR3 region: CSARADSNQPQHF. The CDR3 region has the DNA TGCAGTGCTAGAGCGGATAGCAATCAGCCCCAGCATTTT.

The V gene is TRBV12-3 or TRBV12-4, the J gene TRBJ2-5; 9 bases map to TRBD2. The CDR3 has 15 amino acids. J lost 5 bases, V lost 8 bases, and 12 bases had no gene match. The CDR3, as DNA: TGTGCCAGCCACGGAATGAGCGGGGGGTCGGAGACCCAGTACTTC. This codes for CASHGMSGGSETQYF.

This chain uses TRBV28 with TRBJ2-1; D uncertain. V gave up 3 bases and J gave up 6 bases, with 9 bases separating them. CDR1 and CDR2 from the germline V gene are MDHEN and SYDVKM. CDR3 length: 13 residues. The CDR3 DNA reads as TGTGCCAGCAGTTTTGCGGATACCAATGAGCAGTTCTTC. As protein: CASSFADTNEQFF.

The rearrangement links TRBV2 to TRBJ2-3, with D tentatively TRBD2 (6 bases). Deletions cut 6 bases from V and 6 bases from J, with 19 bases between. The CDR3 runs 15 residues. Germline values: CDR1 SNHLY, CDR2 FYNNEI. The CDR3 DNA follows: TGTGCCAGCAGCAGACCGGGACTTCCCTCCGATACGCAGTATTTT. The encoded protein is CASSRPGLPSDTQYF. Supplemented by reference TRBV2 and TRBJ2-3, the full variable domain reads EPEVTQTPSHQVTQMGQEVILRCVPISNHLYFYWYRQILGQKVEFLVSFYNNEISEKSEIFDDQFSVERPDGSNFTLKIRSTKLEDSAMYFCASSRPGLPSDTQYFGPGTRLTVL.

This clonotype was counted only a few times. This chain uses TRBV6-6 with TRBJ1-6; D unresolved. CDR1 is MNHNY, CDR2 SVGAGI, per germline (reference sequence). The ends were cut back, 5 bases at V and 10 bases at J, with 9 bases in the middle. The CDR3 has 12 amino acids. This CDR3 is CASSPRSSPLHF. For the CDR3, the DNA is TGTGCCAGCAGTCCACGGAGCTCACCCCTCCACTTT.

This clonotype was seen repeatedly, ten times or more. CDR3 DNA sequence: TGTGCCAGCACCCTCGGGGGACAAAACATTCAGTACTTC. Translation gives CASTLGGQNIQYF. This chain joins TRBV12-3 or TRBV12-4 and TRBJ2-4, with D possibly TRBD2 on 6 matching bases. Trimming took 7 bases from V and 5 from J, leaving 12 bases between them. The CDR3 contains 13 residues.

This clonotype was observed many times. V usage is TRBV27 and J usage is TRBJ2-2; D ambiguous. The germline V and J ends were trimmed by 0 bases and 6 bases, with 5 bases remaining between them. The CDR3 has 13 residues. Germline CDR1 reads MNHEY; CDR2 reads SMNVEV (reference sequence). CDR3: CASSLSGSGELFF. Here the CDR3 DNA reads TGTGCCAGCAGTTTATCAGGGTCCGGGGAGCTGTTTTTT.

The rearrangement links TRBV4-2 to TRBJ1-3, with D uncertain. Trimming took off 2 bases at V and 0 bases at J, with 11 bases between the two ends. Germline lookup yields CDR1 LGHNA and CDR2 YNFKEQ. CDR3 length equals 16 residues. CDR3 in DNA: TGTGCCAGCAGCCAAAGTCTCAGCGACTCTGGAAACACCATATATTTT. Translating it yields CASSQSLSDSGNTIYF.

The CDR3 DNA sequence: TGTGCCAGCAGCTTACTAGCGGGGGTGAATACGCAGTATTTT. As protein: CASSLLAGVNTQYF. The rearrangement uses TRBV7-2 and TRBJ2-3, with 10 nucleotides matching TRBD2. The CDR3 runs 14 residues. Germline-derived CDR1 and CDR2 are SGHTA and FQGNSA. With V trimmed by 2 bases and J by 7 bases, 3 bases remained unmatched.

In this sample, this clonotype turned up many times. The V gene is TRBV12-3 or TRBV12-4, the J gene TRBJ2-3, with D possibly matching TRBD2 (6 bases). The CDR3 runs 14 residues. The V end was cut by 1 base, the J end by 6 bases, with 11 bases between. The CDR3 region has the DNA TGTGCCAGCAGTTTAGGGGGGACTGGGGATACGCAGTATTTT. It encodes CASSLGGTGDTQYF.

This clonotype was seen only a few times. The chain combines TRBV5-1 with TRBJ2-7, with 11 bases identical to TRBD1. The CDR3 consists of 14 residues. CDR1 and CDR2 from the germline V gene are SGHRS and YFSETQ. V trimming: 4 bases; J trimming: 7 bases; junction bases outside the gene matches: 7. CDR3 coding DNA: TGCGCCAGCAGCCACGGACAGGGGGCCAGAGAGCAGTACTTC. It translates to CASSHGQGAREQYF.

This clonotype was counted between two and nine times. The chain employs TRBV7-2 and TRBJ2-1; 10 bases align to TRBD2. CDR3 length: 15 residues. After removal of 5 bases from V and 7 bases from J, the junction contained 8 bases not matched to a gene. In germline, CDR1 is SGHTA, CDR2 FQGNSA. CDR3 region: CASSRPSGGQNEQFF. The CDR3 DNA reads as TGTGCCAGCAGCCGGCCTAGCGGGGGTCAAAATGAGCAGTTCTTC.

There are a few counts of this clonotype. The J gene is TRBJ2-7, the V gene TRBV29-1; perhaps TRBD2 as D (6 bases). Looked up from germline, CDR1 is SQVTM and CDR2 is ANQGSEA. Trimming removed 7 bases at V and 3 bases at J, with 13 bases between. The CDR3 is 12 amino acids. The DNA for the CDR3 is TGCAGCGCTGGGAGGTCCGGCTACGAGCAGTACTTC. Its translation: CSAGRSGYEQYF.

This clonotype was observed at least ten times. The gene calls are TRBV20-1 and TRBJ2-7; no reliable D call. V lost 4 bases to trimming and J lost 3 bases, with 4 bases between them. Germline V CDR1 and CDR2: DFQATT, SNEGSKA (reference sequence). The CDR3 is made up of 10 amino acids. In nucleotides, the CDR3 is TGCAGTGCTATGGGCTACGAGCAGTACTTC. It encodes CSAMGYEQYF.

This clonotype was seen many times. The CDR3 loop is CASARNRAGSYEQYF. The CDR3 nucleotides read TGTGCCAGCGCTAGAAACAGGGCGGGCAGCTACGAGCAGTACTTC. The V gene is TRBV7-2, the J gene TRBJ2-7; D possibly corresponds to TRBD1 (6 bases). Germline values: CDR1 SGHTA, CDR2 FQGNSA. Between the trimmed V and J ends, which lost 8 bases and 3 bases, there was a span of 20 bases. This CDR3 has 15 residues.

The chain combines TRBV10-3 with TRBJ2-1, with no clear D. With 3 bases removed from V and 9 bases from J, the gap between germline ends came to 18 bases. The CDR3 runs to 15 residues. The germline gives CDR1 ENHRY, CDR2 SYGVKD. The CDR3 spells CAISDDGAPWGEQFF. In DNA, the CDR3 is TGTGCCATCAGTGATGACGGAGCCCCTTGGGGTGAGCAGTTCTTC.

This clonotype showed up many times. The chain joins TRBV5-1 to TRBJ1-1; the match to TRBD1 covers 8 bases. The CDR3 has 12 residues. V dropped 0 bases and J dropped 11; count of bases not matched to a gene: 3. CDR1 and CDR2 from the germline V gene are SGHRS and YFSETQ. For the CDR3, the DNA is TGCGCCAGCAGCTTGGAGGACAGGGTTGCTTTCTTT. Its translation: CASSLEDRVAFF.

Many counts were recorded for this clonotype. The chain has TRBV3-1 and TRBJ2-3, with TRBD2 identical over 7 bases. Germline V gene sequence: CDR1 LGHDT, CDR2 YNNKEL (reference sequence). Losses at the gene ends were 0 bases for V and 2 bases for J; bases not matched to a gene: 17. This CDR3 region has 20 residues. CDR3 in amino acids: CASSQDSHFRRSGVTDTQYF. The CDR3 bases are TGTGCCAGCAGCCAAGATTCCCATTTTCGCCGGAGCGGGGTCACAGATACGCAGTATTTT.

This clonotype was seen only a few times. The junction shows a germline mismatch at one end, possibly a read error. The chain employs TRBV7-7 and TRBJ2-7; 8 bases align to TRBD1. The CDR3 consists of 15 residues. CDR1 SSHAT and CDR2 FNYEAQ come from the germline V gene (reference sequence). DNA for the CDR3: TGTGCTAGCAGCTTAGGGCAGGGGGCGGTCCACGAGCAGTACTTC. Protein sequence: CASSLGQGAVHEQYF. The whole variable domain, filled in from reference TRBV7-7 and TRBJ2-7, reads GAGVSQSPRYKVTKRGQDVTLRCDPISSHATLYWYQQALGQGPEFLTYFNYEAQPDKSGLPSDRFSAERPEGSISTLTIQRTEQRDSAMYRCASSLGQGAVHEQYFGPGTRLTVT.

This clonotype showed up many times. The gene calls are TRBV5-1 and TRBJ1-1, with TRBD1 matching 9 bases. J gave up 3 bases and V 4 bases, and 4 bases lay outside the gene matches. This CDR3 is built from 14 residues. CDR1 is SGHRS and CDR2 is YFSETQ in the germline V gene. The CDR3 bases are TGCGCCAGCAGCAACCGGGACAGGGACACTGAAGCTTTCTTT. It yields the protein CASSNRDRDTEAFF. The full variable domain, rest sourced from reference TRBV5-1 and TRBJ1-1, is KAGVTQTPRYLIKTRGQQVTLSCSPISGHRSVSWYQQTPGQGLQFLFEYFSETQRNKGNFPGRFSGRQFSNSRSEMNVSTLELGDSALYLCASSNRDRDTEAFFGQGTRLTVV.

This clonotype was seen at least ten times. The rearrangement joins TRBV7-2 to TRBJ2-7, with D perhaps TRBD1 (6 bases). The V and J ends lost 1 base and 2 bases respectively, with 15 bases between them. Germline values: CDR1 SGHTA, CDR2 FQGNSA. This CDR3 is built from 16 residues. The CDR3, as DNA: TGTGCCAGCAGCTTAGTTTCCAGGGGACCAACCTACGAGCAGTACTTC. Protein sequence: CASSLVSRGPTYEQYF.

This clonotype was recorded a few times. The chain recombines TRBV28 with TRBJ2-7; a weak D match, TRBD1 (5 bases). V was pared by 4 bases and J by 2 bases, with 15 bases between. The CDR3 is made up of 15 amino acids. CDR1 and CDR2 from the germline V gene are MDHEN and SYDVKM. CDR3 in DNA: TGTGCCAGCAGTTCCCTTCGACAGAGAACCTACGAGCAGTACTTC. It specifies CASSSLRQRTYEQYF.

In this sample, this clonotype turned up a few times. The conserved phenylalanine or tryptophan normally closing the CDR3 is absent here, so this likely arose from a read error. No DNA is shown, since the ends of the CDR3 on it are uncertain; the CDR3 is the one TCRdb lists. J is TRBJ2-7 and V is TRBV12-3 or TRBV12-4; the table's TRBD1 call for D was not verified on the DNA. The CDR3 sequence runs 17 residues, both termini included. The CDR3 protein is CASSSGTGPQKVAGMRA.